This entry features one TCR beta chain sequence. The ends were cut back, 8 bases at V and 0 bases at J, with 14 bases in the middle. The germline V gene encodes CDR1 GTSNPN and CDR2 SVGIG (reference sequence). This CDR3 has 14 residues. The time point denotes: peripheral blood 6 weeks after treatment start. Metastatic or locally advanced urothelial carcinoma was present in the patients. Each PCR received spiked synthetic TCR analog templates. Measured with immunoSEQ multiplex PCR; TCRdb has only the in-frame clones, and not every one. The sample shows about 50,000 clones, approximately 85% of them seen only once. This sample was included in a study of PD-L1 blockade in urothelial cancer. Across the whole study: Patients, treated from 2014 onward, received atezolizumab 1,200 mg intravenously every 3 weeks. Patients' prior chemotherapy regimens numbered 0 to 3.

This rearrangement joins TRBV30 to TRBJ2-1, with D possibly matching TRBD2 (6 bases). The source of this sequence is a man aged 45-65 years with urothelial cancer. Sequencing used PBMCs, obtained around atezolizumab (anti-PD-L1) treatment. The CDR3 DNA reads as TGTGCCGCCCCGGGAGCGGCCTCCTACAATGAGCAGTTCTTC. Amino acid sequence: CAAPGAASYNEQFF.